This record covers a single T cell receptor beta chain. The clone's antigen remains unknown. No base-level quality is on record; no much larger clone is a single base apart. Library construction relied on the immunoSEQ multiplex PCR assay. TCRdb provides this immuneACCESS table in a form limited to in-frame rearrangements. Some clones are lacking; in checked studies, under half of them reflect an unresolved V gene, and why the rest are absent is not known. The sample table shows around 83,000 clones, and 90% to 95% are seen once. The top ten clones comprise approximately 0.25% of the sample. These data belong to a study of technical replicates of blood from several donors listed by TCRdb under 2017. Counted from cysteine to phenylalanine, this CDR3 has 13 amino acids. Here the CDR3 DNA is all that survives: 39 bases in frame from base 1. The germline V gene encodes CDR1 WSHSY and CDR2 SAAADI. Trimming accounts for 6 bases at V and 5 bases at J, while the number of junction bases matched to no gene is 6.

The clonotype comes from a human donor in good health. The sample was T cells isolated from PBMCs. The chain is made from TRBV10-2 and TRBJ1-1, with 7 middle bases fitting TRBD1. The nucleotide sequence is TGCGCCAGCAGCGGACAGGAGGAGACTGAAGCTTTCTTT. The resulting protein is CASSGQEETEAFF.